The present T cell receptor (beta chain) was sequenced within a study of Graves' ophthalmopathy and Graves' hyperthyroidism. Study-wide context: The blood sample was drawn at first diagnosis and before any treatment.

Lactation, pregnancy, uncontrolled infections and other autoimmune diseases were all grounds for excluding patients. What supplied the PBMCs was over 8.5 ml of fresh peripheral blood. Study outcomes and limitations: The model predicted ophthalmopathy progression with 65% to 71% sensitivity and less than 80% specificity.

The sequenced template was RNA, covering the TCR beta CDR3 region. Following a first-round RT-PCR that used HTBI primers, a second-round multiplex PCR was carried out. Via MiXCR, TCRdb re-called the multiplex PCR reads, giving one row per CDR3 protein. In the table there are around 400,000 distinct CDR3 sequences, around 21% of which are singletons. The table lists this clonotype with many counts. The antigen is not known. Germline V lookup: CDR1 SQVTM, CDR2 ANQGSEA. The CDR3 runs 14 residues. The junction had 4 bases not matched to a gene; V was cut back by 3 bases and J by 5 bases. Sequenced material: peripheral blood. The receptor comes from a woman in her late teens or twenties with stable Graves' hyperthyroidism. V is TRBV29-1 and J is TRBJ2-5; TRBD2 aligns across 12 bases. This CDR3 is CSVDLTSGGETQYF. The CDR3 coding sequence is TGCAGCGTTGATTTAACTAGCGGGGGGGAGACCCAGTACTTC. Full variable domain (outside the CDR3, taken from reference TRBV29-1 and TRBJ2-5): SAVISQKPSRDICQRGTSLTIQCQVDSQVTMMFWYRQQPGQSLTLIATANQGSEATYESGFVIDKFPISRPNLTFSTLTVSNMSPEDSSIYLCSVDLTSGGETQYFGPGTRLLVL.